This TCR beta chain was recorded in a study of T-cell reconstitution after alpha-beta-depleted transplantation in children. This clonotype was detected many times. The CDR3 is 15 residues long. V lost 0 bases, J lost 4 bases, and 13 bases lay in between. In germline, CDR1 is SGHRS, CDR2 YFSETQ. Preparation of the TCRbeta library was carried out with unique molecular identifiers. TCRdb redid the calling of the PCR reads with MiXCR, one entry per CDR3 protein. Of some 200,000 distinct CDR3 sequences in the sample, about 9.5% were seen once. The chain is built from TRBV5-1 and TRBJ1-1, with a tentative D call TRBD1 (5 bases). The sequences come from PBMCs from the stem cell graft donor, collected from the stem cell graft. This sequence originates from a human donor who donated a stem cell graft to a child with acute lymphoblastic leukemia. The DNA of the CDR3 is TGCGCCAGCAGCTTGGAAGTCGGGGGTGGCACTGAAGCTTTCTTT. Protein: CASSLEVGGGTEAFF. The entire variable domain, with the rest obtained from reference TRBV5-1 and TRBJ1-1, is as follows: KAGVTQTPRYLIKTRGQQVTLSCSPISGHRSVSWYQQTPGQGLQFLFEYFSETQRNKGNFPGRFSGRQFSNSRSEMNVSTLELGDSALYLCASSLEVGGGTEAFFGQGTRLTVV.